A single sample gave rise to the 29 T cell receptor beta chains below, sequenced in a study of Graves' ophthalmopathy and Graves' hyperthyroidism. Researchers took RNA transcripts and amplified TCR beta CDR3 regions from them. Investigators did first-round RT-PCR with HTBI primers, then second-round multiplex PCR. TCRdb itself ran the multiplex PCR reads through MiXCR, one entry per CDR3 protein. The profile covers a few hundred thousand distinct CDR3 sequences, with 17% appearing a single time and 2% to 2.5% taken by the ten largest. Sequencing was carried out using peripheral blood. These receptors came from an adult woman with stable Graves' hyperthyroidism.

This clonotype was detected many times. The chain uses TRBV5-1 and TRBJ2-2, with D maybe TRBD1 (6 bases). Per germline, CDR1 SGHRS and CDR2 YFSETQ. V lost 4 bases, J lost 6 bases, and 13 bases lay in between. The CDR3 totals 14 residues. This CDR3 is CASSQRQDAGELFF. Written as DNA, the CDR3 is TGCGCCAGCAGCCAAAGACAGGATGCCGGGGAGCTGTTTTTT.

This clonotype was seen a handful of times. The chain joins TRBV18 to TRBJ2-7; D unclear. Trimming cost V 3 bases and J 1 base, with 13 bases left between them. This CDR3 region has 15 residues. CDR1 and CDR2 (germline): KGHSH, LQKENI. The CDR3 protein is CASSPQRQPSYEQYF. CDR3 in DNA: TGTGCCAGCTCACCCCAACGGCAACCATCCTACGAGCAGTACTTC. Based on the CDR3 plus reference TRBV18 and TRBJ2-7, the full variable domain is NAGVMQNPRHLVRRRGQEARLRCSPMKGHSHVYWYRQLPEEGLKFMVYLQKENIIDESGMPKERFSAEFPKEGPSILRIQQVVRGDSAAYFCASSPQRQPSYEQYFGPGTRLTVT.

This chain joins TRBV7-8 and TRBJ2-7, with D possibly matching TRBD1 (5 bases). Looked up from germline, CDR1 is SGHVS and CDR2 is FQNEAQ. The CDR3 is made up of 15 amino acids. Trimming removed 2 bases from V and 4 bases from J, with 15 bases in between. CDR3 sequence reads: CASSLRSGKEYEQYF. The CDR3, as DNA: TGTGCCAGCAGCTTAAGGTCAGGGAAGGAATACGAGCAGTACTTC.

V is TRBV12-3 or TRBV12-4 and J is TRBJ1-2; unclear D gene. V was cut by 1 base and J by 0 bases, with 18 bases left in between. This CDR3 spans 18 amino acids. DNA of the CDR3: TGTGCCAGCAGTTTAGGGGTTCACAGCCAAGACGCTAACTATGGCTACACCTTC. Encoded protein: CASSLGVHSQDANYGYTF.

This clonotype has a count of ten or more. The gene calls are TRBV10-3 and TRBJ2-5, with a tentative D call TRBD1 (7 bases). Trimming removed 4 bases from V and 5 bases from J, with 8 bases in between. Germline CDR1 and CDR2: ENHRY and SYGVKD. The CDR3 is made up of 12 amino acids. In DNA form, the CDR3 reads TGTGCCATCAGTGCAGGGGGGGAGACCCAGTACTTC. Translation: CAISAGGETQYF.

This chain uses TRBV27 with TRBJ2-2, with 8 bases identical to TRBD1. Losses at the gene ends were 7 bases for V and 1 base for J; bases not matched to a gene: 14. CDR1 and CDR2 from the germline V gene are MNHEY and SMNVEV (reference sequence). This CDR3 contains 18 residues. CDR3 sequence reads: CASKPSSGTGLNTGELFF. Here the CDR3 DNA reads TGTGCCAGCAAGCCTTCTTCCGGGACAGGCTTGAACACCGGGGAGCTGTTTTTT.

Only a few counts were recorded for this clonotype. The CDR3 loop reads CASSYSTMAGTYGYTF. The CDR3 DNA sequence: TGTGCCAGCAGTTACTCGACGATGGCGGGGACATATGGCTACACCTTC. The chain couples TRBV6-5 to TRBJ1-2, with a tentative D call TRBD1 (6 bases). CDR1 and CDR2 (germline): MNHEY, SVGAGI. V was pared by 0 bases and J by 5 bases, with 16 bases between. The CDR3 length is 16 residues.

This clonotype has ten or more counts. This chain uses TRBV5-1 with TRBJ2-5; TRBD2 is a possible D gene (5 bases). Trimming stripped 1 base from V and 0 bases from J, with 10 bases between. Germline CDR1 SGHRS, CDR2 YFSETQ. The CDR3 is made up of 15 amino acids. CDR3 coding DNA: TGCGCCAGCAGCTTGCTAGCCCAGTACCAAGAGACCCAGTACTTC. This sequence encodes CASSLLAQYQETQYF.

This clonotype has at least ten counts. The chain couples TRBV4-3 to TRBJ1-3, with D unresolved. The CDR3 sequence is 14 residues long. V lost 0 bases and J lost 8, with 11 bases in between. In germline, CDR1 is LGHNA, CDR2 YSLEER. This CDR3 is CASSQDGEGDTIYF. In nucleotides, the CDR3 is TGCGCCAGCAGCCAAGATGGAGAGGGAGACACCATATATTTT.

Concerning this clonotype itself: Germline is not matched at one junction end, which may reflect a read error. This chain joins TRBV28 and TRBJ2-4; TRBD1 aligns across 9 bases. This CDR3 is built from 12 residues. CDR1 and CDR2 (germline): MDHEN, SYDVKM. The CDR3 sequence: CASSLTRTGEHF. DNA of the CDR3: TGTGCCAGCAGTTTAACCCGGACAGGGGAGCACTTC.

This clonotype showed up many times. The chain recombines TRBV6-1 with TRBJ1-5, with D uncertain. CDR3 length: 13 amino acids. Germline assignment: CDR1 MNHNS and CDR2 SASEGT. V lost 4 bases and J 0 bases, leaving 4 bases between the germline ends. In DNA, the CDR3 is TGTGCCAGCAGTGGGGCTAGCAATCAGCCCCAGCATTTT. Its protein product is CASSGASNQPQHF.

This clonotype came up a few times. This CDR3 is CASSQDRTGGAFGELFF. DNA of the CDR3: TGCGCCAGCAGCCAAGATCGAACAGGGGGCGCGTTCGGGGAGCTGTTTTTT. The chain recombines TRBV4-3 with TRBJ2-2, with 9 bases identical to TRBD1. With 0 bases clipped from V and 7 bases from J, the junction kept 9 bases outside the gene matches. This CDR3 has 17 amino acids. Germline V lookup: CDR1 LGHNA, CDR2 YSLEER.

The J gene is TRBJ1-2, the V gene TRBV6-1; D remains unclear. This CDR3 region has 13 residues. Per germline, CDR1 MNHNS and CDR2 SASEGT. Trimming removed 1 base from V and 8 bases from J, with 11 bases in between. As DNA, the CDR3 is TGTGCCAGCAGTGAAGGGGCAGTACGAGGCTACACCTTC. Residues: CASSEGAVRGYTF.

The rearrangement links TRBV6-1 to TRBJ1-6, with TRBD1 matching over 9 bases. CDR1 is MNHNS, CDR2 SASEGT, per germline. V trimming: 7 bases; J trimming: 9 bases; junction bases outside the gene matches: 10. The CDR3 runs to 15 residues. CDR3 nucleotide sequence: TGTGCCAGCACCTTGGCACAGGGGGCGGGTTCACCCCTCCACTTT. Translating gives CASTLAQGAGSPLHF.

V usage is TRBV6-5 and J usage is TRBJ1-5, with D hard to call. This CDR3 is built from 13 residues. Germline V gene lookup returns CDR1 MNHEY and CDR2 SVGAGI. With 6 bases removed from V and 3 bases from J, the gap between germline ends came to 9 bases. The chain's CDR3 is CASRLQFNQPQHF. The DNA of the CDR3 is TGTGCCAGCAGGTTACAGTTCAATCAGCCCCAGCATTTT.

This clonotype has ten or more counts. The rearrangement uses TRBV27 and TRBJ2-2; tentatively, D is TRBD1 (5 bases). From germline, CDR1 is MNHEY and CDR2 SMNVEV (reference sequence). This CDR3 has 15 amino acids. Trimming took off 4 bases at V and 0 bases at J, with 9 bases between the two ends. As DNA, the CDR3 is TGTGCCAGCAGTTACAGGCGATCGAACACCGGGGAGCTGTTTTTT. This translates into CASSYRRSNTGELFF.

In this sample, this clonotype turned up many times. This chain links TRBV2 with TRBJ2-5; TRBD2 matches 8 bases. CDR3 length: 14 residues. Germline CDR1 is SNHLY and CDR2 is FYNNEI. V lost 2 bases to trimming and J lost 5 bases; unmatched junction nucleotides: 4. The CDR3: CASSEMVAGETQYF. CDR3 nucleotides: TGTGCCAGCAGTGAAATGGTAGCGGGGGAGACCCAGTACTTC.

Ten or more counts support this clonotype. The chain uses TRBV28 and TRBJ1-2; 7 bases agree with TRBD1. There are 13 residues in the CDR3. The ends lost 7 bases at V and 2 bases at J; junction bases unmatched: 4. CDR1 is MDHEN, CDR2 SYDVKM, per germline. The CDR3: CASNRQGNYGYTF. The CDR3 nucleotides are TGTGCCAGCAACAGACAGGGAAACTATGGCTACACCTTC.

This chain connects TRBV2 to TRBJ2-2; 7 bases line up with TRBD1. The CDR3 covers 14 residues. Germline V gene data show CDR1 as SNHLY and CDR2 as FYNNEI. The V segment lost 7 bases and the J segment 7 bases; nucleotides outside the gene matches: 9. In nucleotides, the CDR3 is TGTGCCAGCAATACGACAGGGTGGGACGGGGAGCTGTTTTTT. It yields the protein CASNTTGWDGELFF. Filled out from reference TRBV2 and TRBJ2-2, the complete variable domain reads EPEVTQTPSHQVTQMGQEVILRCVPISNHLYFYWYRQILGQKVEFLVSFYNNEISEKSEIFDDQFSVERPDGSNFTLKIRSTKLEDSAMYFCASNTTGWDGELFFGEGSRLTVL.

In this sample, this clonotype turned up many times. CDR3 in DNA: TGTGCCAGCAGTGCCCCGCTCGGGAGTTCCGACGAGCAGTACTTC. Amino acids: CASSAPLGSSDEQYF. J is TRBJ2-7 and V is TRBV2, with D tentatively TRBD2 (6 bases). This CDR3 is built from 15 residues. The germline gives CDR1 SNHLY, CDR2 FYNNEI. The ends were cut back, 4 bases at V and 5 bases at J, with 18 bases in the middle.

This clonotype occurred many times. The chain is built from TRBV20-1 and TRBJ2-7, with 8 bases fitting TRBD1. The CDR3 loop spans 14 amino acids. V lost 5 bases to trimming and J lost 0 bases; unmatched junction nucleotides: 6. Germline values: CDR1 DFQATT, CDR2 SNEGSKA (reference sequence). CDR3 in amino acids: CSASDRGVSYEQYF. The CDR3 DNA follows: TGCAGTGCTTCCGACAGGGGAGTCTCCTACGAGCAGTACTTC.

The chain carries TRBV10-3 and TRBJ2-7; D not certain. The CDR3 consists of 14 residues. Trimming left V 4 bases short and J 3 bases short, with 13 bases between. Germline CDR1 is ENHRY and CDR2 is SYGVKD. The DNA for the CDR3 is TGTGCCATCAGTGGCGGAAACATTTACTACGAGCAGTACTTC. Its protein product is CAISGGNIYYEQYF.

Note on this clonotype: A much larger clone differs from this one at a single base, so this may be a read error. The chain is built from TRBV25-1 and TRBJ1-2; D is unresolved. The germline V gene encodes CDR1 MGHDK and CDR2 SYGVNS. This CDR3 comprises 11 residues. CDR3 protein: CASSATLGFTF. CDR3 DNA sequence: TGTGCCAGCAGTGCGACATTGGGCTTCACCTTC.

At least ten counts were recorded for this clonotype. The chain is built from TRBV11-2 and TRBJ2-2; perhaps TRBD2 as D (5 bases). CDR1 SGHAT and CDR2 FQNNGV come from the germline V gene. The CDR3 spans 17 residues. V was pared by 1 base and J by 2 bases, with 14 bases between. The CDR3 coding sequence is TGTGCCAGCAGCTTAGTTGGGCAGAGACTAAACACCGGGGAGCTGTTTTTT. Translation: CASSLVGQRLNTGELFF. The full variable domain, with the rest looked up from reference TRBV11-2 and TRBJ2-2, is EAGVAQSPRYKIIEKRQSVAFWCNPISGHATLYWYQQILGQGPKLLIQFQNNGVVDDSQLPKDRFSAERLKGVDSTLKIQPAKLEDSAVYLCASSLVGQRLNTGELFFGEGSRLTVL.

This clonotype has ten or more counts. The J gene is TRBJ2-5, the V gene TRBV2; possibly TRBD1 for D (5 bases). V lost 0 bases to trimming and J lost 4 bases, with 9 bases between them. The germline V gene encodes CDR1 SNHLY and CDR2 FYNNEI. This CDR3 is built from 14 residues. CDR3 protein: CASSEALQGETQYF. DNA of the CDR3: TGTGCCAGCAGTGAAGCGCTTCAGGGAGAGACCCAGTACTTC.

This clonotype was picked up many times. The chain has TRBV6-2 or TRBV6-3 and TRBJ1-1; tentatively, D is TRBD1 (6 bases). V was pared by 7 bases and J by 4 bases, with 13 bases between. This CDR3 has 13 amino acids. CDR1 is MNHEY and CDR2 is SVGEGT in the germline V gene. The CDR3 reads CASNEQGPTEAFF. The CDR3 coding sequence is TGTGCCAGCAACGAACAGGGACCCACTGAAGCTTTCTTT.

This clonotype occurred a few times. A much bigger clone sits one base away, suggesting this may be a read error. The gene calls are TRBV7-9 and TRBJ1-1; unclear D gene. Germline-derived CDR1 and CDR2 are SEHNR and FQNEAQ (reference sequence). CDR3 length: 15 residues. The CDR3 loop reads CTSSLLQPSGTEAFF. CDR3 nucleotides: TGTACCAGCAGCTTATTGCAACCTTCGGGCACTGAAGCTTTCTTT. Supplemented by reference TRBV7-9 and TRBJ1-1, the full variable domain reads DTGVSQNPRHKITKRGQNVTFRCDPISEHNRLYWYRQTLGQGPEFLTYFQNEAQLEKSRLLSDRFSAERPKGSFSTLEIQRTEQGDSAMYLCTSSLLQPSGTEAFFGQGTRLTVV.

This clonotype was seen ten or more times. The chain has TRBV7-9 and TRBJ1-5; D is possibly TRBD1 (6 bases). The CDR3 runs to 16 residues. Trimming took off 4 bases at V and 5 bases at J, with 18 bases between the two ends. CDR1 is SEHNR, CDR2 FQNEAQ, per germline (reference sequence). The CDR3 loop is CASSSGGWAGDQPQHF. The CDR3 coding sequence is TGTGCCAGCAGCTCGGGGGGCTGGGCTGGGGATCAGCCCCAGCATTTT.

This clonotype came up many times. The chain recombines TRBV30 with TRBJ1-5, with D perhaps matching TRBD1 (6 bases). In germline, CDR1 is GTSNPN, CDR2 SVGIG (reference sequence). The V and J ends lost 0 bases and 0 bases respectively, with 9 bases between them. The CDR3 consists of 15 residues. CDR3 nucleotides: TGTGCCTGGAGTGTTGGGACAACTAGCAATCAGCCCCAGCATTTT. Protein: CAWSVGTTSNQPQHF. Looking up the rest from reference TRBV30 and TRBJ1-5 gives the full variable domain: SQTIHQWPATLVQPVGSPLSLECTVEGTSNPNLYWYRQAAGRGLQLLFYSVGIGQISSEVPQNLSASRPQDRQFILSSKKLLLSDSGFYLCAWSVGTTSNQPQHFGDGTRLSIL.